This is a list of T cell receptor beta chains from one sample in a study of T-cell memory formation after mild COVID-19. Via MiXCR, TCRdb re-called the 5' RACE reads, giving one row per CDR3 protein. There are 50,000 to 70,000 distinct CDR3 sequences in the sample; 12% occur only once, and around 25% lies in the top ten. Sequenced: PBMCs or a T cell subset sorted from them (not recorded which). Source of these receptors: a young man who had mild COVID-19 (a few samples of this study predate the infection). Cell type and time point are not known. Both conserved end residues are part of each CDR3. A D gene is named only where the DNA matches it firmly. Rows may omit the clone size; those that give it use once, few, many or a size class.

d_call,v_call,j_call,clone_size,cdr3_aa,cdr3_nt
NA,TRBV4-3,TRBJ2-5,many,CASSQEVFQTQYF,TGCGCCAGCAGCCAAGAGGTATTCCAGACCCAGTACTTC
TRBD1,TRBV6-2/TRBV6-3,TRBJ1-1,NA,CASSLLGQGFTEAFF,TGTGCCAGCAGTTTACTGGGACAGGGTTTCACTGAAGCTTTCTTT
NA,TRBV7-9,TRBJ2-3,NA,CASTLDRSDTQYF,TGTGCCAGCACACTGGACCGGTCAGATACGCAGTATTTT
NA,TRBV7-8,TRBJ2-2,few,CASSPQGYTGELFF,TGTGCCAGCAGCCCACAGGGTTACACCGGGGAGCTGTTTTTT
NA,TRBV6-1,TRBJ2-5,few,CASSDSVPYTQYF,TGTGCCAGCAGTGACTCTGTCCCCTATACCCAGTACTTC
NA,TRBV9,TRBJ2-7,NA,CASSVSPGANEQYF,TGTGCCAGCAGCGTCTCCCCGGGGGCTAACGAGCAGTACTTC
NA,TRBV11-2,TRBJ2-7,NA,CASRLWGQSSYEQYF,TGTGCCAGCAGATTGTGGGGCCAGTCATCCTACGAGCAGTACTTC
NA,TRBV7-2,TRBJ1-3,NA,CASSELARASGNTIYF,TGTGCCAGCAGCGAATTGGCCAGGGCCTCTGGAAACACCATATATTTT
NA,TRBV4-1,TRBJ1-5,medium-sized,CASSQIDMGLAGPQHF,TGCGCCAGCAGCCAGATAGATATGGGGCTGGCGGGGCCCCAGCATTTT
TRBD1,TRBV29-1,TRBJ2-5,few,CSVGTGGETQYF,TGCAGCGTTGGGACAGGGGGCGAGACCCAGTACTTC
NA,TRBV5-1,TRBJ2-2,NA,CASSLGTNTGELFF,TGCGCCAGCAGCTTAGGGACTAACACCGGGGAGCTGTTTTTT
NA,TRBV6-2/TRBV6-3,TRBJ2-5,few,CASSDGAQETQYF,TGTGCCAGCAGTGACGGGGCCCAAGAGACCCAGTACTTC
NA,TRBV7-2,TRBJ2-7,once,CASSFIRGPRPYSYEQYF,TGTGCCAGCAGCTTCATCAGAGGGCCACGGCCGTACTCCTACGAGCAGTACTTC
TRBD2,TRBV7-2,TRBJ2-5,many,CASSLAGRYSGETQYF,TGTGCCAGCAGCTTAGCCGGGAGGTACTCGGGGGAGACCCAGTACTTC
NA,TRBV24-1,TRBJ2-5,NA,CATAGSGGPRETQYF,TGTGCCACCGCTGGTTCGGGCGGCCCCCGGGAGACCCAGTACTTC
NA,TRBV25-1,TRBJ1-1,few,CASSGHLDSRAFF,TGTGCCAGCAGTGGCCACCTGGACAGTCGAGCTTTCTTT
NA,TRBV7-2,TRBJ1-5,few,CASSLAAVYNQPQHF,TGTGCCAGCAGCTTAGCGGCCGTTTACAATCAGCCCCAGCATTTT
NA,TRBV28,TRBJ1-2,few,CASGQLHGNGYTF,TGTGCCAGCGGACAACTACACGGGAATGGCTACACCTTC
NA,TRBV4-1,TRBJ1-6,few,CASSQDPNSISLHF,TGCGCCAGCAGCCAAGACCCCAATAGTATCAGCCTCCACTTT
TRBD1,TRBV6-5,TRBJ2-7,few,CASRYPGGDEQYF,TGTGCCAGCAGGTACCCAGGGGGCGACGAGCAGTACTTC
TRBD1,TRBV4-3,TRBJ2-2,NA,CASSQGSGGPGELFF,TGCGCCAGCAGCCAAGGCTCAGGGGGCCCCGGGGAGCTGTTTTTT
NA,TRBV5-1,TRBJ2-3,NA,CASSEGGASDTQYF,TGCGCCAGCAGCGAGGGGGGGGCATCGGATACGCAGTATTTT
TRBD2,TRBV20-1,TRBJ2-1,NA,CSARDQSSGYNEQFF,TGCAGTGCTAGAGATCAGTCTAGCGGATACAATGAGCAGTTCTTC
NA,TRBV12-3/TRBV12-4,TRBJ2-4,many,CASSFAFLAKNIQYF,TGTGCCAGCAGTTTTGCTTTTTTAGCCAAAAACATTCAGTACTTC
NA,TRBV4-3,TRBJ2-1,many,CASSKLGEVNEQFF,TGCGCCAGCAGTAAACTGGGGGAGGTCAATGAGCAGTTCTTC
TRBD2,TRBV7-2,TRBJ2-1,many,CASSPGLAGANEQFF,TGTGCCAGCAGCCCGGGACTAGCGGGGGCCAATGAGCAGTTCTTC